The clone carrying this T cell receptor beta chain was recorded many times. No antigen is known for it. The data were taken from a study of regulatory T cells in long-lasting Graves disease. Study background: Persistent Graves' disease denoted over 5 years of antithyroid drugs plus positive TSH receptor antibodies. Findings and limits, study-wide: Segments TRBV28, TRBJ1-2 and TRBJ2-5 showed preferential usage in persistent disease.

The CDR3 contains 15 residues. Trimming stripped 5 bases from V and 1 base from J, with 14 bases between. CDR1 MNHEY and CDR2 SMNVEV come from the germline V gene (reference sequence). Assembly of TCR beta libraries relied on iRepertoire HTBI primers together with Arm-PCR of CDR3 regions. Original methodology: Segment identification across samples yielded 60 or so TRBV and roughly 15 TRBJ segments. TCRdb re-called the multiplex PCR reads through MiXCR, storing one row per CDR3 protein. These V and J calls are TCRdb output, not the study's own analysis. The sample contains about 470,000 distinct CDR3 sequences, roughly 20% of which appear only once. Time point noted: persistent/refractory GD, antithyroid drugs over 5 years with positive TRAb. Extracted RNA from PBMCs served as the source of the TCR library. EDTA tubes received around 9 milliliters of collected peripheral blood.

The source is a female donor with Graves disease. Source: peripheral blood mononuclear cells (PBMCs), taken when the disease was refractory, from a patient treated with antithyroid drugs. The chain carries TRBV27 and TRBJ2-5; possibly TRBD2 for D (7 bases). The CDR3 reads CASSTPGGPQETQYF. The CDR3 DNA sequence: TGTGCCAGCAGTACCCCGGGGGGCCCCCAAGAGACCCAGTACTTC.